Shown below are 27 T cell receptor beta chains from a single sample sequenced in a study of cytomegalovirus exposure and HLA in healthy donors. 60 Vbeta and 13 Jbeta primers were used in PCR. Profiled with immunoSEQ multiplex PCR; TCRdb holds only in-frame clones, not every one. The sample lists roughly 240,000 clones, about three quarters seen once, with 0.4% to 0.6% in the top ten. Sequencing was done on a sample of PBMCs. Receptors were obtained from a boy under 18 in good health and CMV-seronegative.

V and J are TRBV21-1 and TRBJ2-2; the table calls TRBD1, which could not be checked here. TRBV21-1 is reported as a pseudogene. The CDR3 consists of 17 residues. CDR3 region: CASSYCFTGSDTGELFF. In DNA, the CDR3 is TGTGCCAGCAGCTATTGCTTTACAGGGAGCGACACCGGGGAGCTGTTTTTT.

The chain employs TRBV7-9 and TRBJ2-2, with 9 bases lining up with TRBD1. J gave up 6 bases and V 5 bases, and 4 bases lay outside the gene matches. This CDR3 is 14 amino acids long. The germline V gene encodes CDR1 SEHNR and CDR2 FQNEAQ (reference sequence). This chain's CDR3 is CASSQDRGSGELFF. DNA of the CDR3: TGTGCCAGCAGCCAGGACAGGGGATCCGGGGAGCTGTTTTTT.

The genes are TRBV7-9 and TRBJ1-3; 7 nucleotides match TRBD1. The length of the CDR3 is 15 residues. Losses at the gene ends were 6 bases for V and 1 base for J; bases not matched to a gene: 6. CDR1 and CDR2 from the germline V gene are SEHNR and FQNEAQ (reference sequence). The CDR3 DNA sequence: TGTGCCAGCAGTTACTTGACAGGGTCTGGAAACACCATATATTTT. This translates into CASSYLTGSGNTIYF.

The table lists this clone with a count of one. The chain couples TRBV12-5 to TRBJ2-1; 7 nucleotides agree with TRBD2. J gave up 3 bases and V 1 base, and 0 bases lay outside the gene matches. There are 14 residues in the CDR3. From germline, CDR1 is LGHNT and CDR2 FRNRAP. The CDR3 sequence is CASGLGGGYNEQFF. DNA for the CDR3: TGTGCTAGTGGTTTGGGGGGGGGCTACAATGAGCAGTTCTTC.

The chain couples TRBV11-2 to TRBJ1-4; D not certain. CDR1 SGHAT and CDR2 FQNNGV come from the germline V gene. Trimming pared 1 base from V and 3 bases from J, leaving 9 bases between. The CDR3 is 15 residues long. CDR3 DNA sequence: TGTGCCAGCAGCTTAGCCGGGGTAGCTAATGAAAAACTGTTTTTT. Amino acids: CASSLAGVANEKLFF.

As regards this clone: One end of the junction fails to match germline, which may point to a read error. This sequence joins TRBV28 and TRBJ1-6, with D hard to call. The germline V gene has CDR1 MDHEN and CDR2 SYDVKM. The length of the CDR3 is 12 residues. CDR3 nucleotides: TGTGCCAGCAGTCAGCCCTCCGGGATTTCAGACTTT. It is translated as CASSQPSGISDF.

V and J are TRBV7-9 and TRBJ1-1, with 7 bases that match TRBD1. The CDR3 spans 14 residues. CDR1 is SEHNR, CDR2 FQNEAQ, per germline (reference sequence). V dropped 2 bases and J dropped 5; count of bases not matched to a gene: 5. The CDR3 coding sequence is TGTGCCAGCAGCTTAAAGGGGGCTGTAACTGAAGCTTTCTTT. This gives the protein CASSLKGAVTEAFF.

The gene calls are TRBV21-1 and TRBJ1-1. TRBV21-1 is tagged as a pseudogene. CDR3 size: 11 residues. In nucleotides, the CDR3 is TGTGCCAGCAGCCCAGCGACTGAAGCTTTCTTT. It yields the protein CASSPATEAFF.

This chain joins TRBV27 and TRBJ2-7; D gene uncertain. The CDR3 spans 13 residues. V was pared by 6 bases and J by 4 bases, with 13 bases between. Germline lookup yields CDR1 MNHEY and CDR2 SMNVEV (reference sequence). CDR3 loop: CASRVRAQYEQYF. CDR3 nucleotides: TGTGCCAGCAGGGTACGTGCACAATACGAGCAGTACTTC.

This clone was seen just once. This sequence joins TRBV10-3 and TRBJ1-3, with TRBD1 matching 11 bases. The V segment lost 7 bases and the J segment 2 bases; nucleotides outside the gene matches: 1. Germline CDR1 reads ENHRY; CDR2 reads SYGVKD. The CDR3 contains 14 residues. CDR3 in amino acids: CAIMGQGAGNTIYF. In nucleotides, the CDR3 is TGTGCCATCATGGGACAGGGGGCTGGAAACACCATATATTTT.

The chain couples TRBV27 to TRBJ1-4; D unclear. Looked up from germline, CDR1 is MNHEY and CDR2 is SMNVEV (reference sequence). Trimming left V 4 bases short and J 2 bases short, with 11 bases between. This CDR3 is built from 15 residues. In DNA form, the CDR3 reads TGTGCCAGCAGTTATCCCTACGGGACTAATGAAAAACTGTTTTTT. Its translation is CASSYPYGTNEKLFF.

CDR3 in amino acids: CASSSELRTEAFF. CDR3 nucleotide sequence: TGCGCCAGCAGCTCTGAATTGCGGACTGAAGCTTTCTTT. This rearrangement joins TRBV5-1 to TRBJ1-1, with D uncertain. CDR1 and CDR2 from the germline V gene are SGHRS and YFSETQ. This CDR3 spans 13 amino acids. Trimming cost V 3 bases and J 5 bases, with 11 bases left between them.

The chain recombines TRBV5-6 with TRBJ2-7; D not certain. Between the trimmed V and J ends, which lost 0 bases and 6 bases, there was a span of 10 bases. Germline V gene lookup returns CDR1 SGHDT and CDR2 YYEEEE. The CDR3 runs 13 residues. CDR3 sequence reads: CASSLAGLPEQYF. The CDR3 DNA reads TGTGCCAGCAGCTTGGCGGGTCTCCCCGAGCAGTACTTC. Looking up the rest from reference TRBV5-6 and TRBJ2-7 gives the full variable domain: DAGVTQSPTHLIKTRGQQVTLRCSPKSGHDTVSWYQQALGQGPQFIFQYYEEEERQRGNFPDRFSGHQFPNYSSELNVNALLLGDSALYLCASSLAGLPEQYFGPGTRLTVT.

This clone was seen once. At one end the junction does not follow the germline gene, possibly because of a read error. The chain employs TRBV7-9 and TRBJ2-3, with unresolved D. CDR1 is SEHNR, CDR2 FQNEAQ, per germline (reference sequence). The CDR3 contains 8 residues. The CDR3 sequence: CASSLVRW. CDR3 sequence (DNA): TGTGCCAGCAGCTTAGTCCGGTGG.

The CDR3 loop reads CASSLAPGVSSYEQYF. Here the CDR3 DNA reads TGTGCCAGCAGCTTAGCCCCAGGGGTGAGCTCCTACGAGCAGTACTTC. The chain recombines TRBV7-6 with TRBJ2-7, with D tentatively TRBD1 (6 bases). The CDR3 length is 16 residues. Trimming left V 0 bases short and J 0 bases short, with 12 bases between. Germline values: CDR1 SGHVS, CDR2 FNYEAQ.

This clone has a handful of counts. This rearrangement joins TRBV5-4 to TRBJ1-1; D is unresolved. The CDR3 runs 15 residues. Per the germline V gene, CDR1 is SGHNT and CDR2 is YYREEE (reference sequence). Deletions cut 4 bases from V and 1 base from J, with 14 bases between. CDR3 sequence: CASSPDLDGNTEAFF. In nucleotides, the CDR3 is TGTGCCAGCAGCCCCGACTTAGACGGGAACACTGAAGCTTTCTTT.

CDR3: CAIDREGGYTF. The CDR3 region has the DNA TGTGCCATTGACAGGGAAGGAGGCTACACCTTC. The V and J genes are TRBV10-3 and TRBJ1-2; 7 positions match TRBD1. This CDR3 region has 11 residues. Germline CDR1 reads ENHRY; CDR2 reads SYGVKD. With 9 bases clipped from V and 8 bases from J, the junction kept 6 bases outside the gene matches.

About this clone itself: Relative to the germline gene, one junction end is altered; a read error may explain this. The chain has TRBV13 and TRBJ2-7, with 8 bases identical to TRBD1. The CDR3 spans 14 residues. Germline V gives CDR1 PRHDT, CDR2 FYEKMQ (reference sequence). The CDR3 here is CASSLGTGLAEQYF. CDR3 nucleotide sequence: TGTGCCAGCAGCCTAGGGACAGGTTTGGCCGAGCAGTACTTC.

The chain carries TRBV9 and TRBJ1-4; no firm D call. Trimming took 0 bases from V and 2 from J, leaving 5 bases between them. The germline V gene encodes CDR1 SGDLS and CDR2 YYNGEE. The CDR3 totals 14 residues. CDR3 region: CASSVGLTNEKLFF. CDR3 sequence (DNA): TGTGCCAGCAGCGTAGGTCTTACTAATGAAAAACTGTTTTTT.

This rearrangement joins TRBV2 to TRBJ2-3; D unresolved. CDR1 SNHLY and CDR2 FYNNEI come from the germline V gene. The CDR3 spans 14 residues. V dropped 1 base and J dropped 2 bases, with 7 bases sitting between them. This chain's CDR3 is CASSEGLFTDTQYF. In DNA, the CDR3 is TGTGCCAGCAGTGAAGGCCTATTCACAGATACGCAGTATTTT.

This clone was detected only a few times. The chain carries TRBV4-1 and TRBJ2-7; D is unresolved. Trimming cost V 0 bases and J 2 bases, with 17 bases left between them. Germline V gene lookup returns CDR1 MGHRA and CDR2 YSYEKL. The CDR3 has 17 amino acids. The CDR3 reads CASSQDRGSRLTYEQYF. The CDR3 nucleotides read TGCGCCAGCAGCCAAGATCGCGGTAGCAGACTTACCTACGAGCAGTACTTC.

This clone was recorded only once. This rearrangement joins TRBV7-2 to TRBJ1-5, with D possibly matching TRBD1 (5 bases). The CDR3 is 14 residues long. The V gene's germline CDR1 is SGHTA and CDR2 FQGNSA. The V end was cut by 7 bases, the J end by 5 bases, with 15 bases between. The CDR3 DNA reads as TGTGCCAGCAAGTCCAGGGCAGGTGATCAGCCCCAGCATTTT. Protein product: CASKSRAGDQPQHF.

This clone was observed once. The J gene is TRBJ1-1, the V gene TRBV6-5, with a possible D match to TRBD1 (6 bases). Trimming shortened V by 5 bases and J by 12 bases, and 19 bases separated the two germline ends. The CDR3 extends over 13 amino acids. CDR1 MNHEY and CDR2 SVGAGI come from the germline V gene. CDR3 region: CASSEAHTGSTFF. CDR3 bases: TGTGCCAGCAGTGAGGCACATACAGGGTCGACTTTCTTT.

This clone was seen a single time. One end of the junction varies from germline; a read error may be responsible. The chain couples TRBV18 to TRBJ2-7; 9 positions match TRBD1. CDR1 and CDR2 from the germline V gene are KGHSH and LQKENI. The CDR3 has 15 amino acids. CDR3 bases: TGTGCCAGTTCACAAGGGACAGGGAGCTCCTACGAGCAGTACTTC. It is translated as CASSQGTGSSYEQYF. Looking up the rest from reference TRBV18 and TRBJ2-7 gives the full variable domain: NAGVMQNPRHLVRRRGQEARLRCSPMKGHSHVYWYRQLPEEGLKFMVYLQKENIIDESGMPKERFSAEFPKEGPSILRIQQVVRGDSAAYFCASSQGTGSSYEQYFGPGTRLTVT.

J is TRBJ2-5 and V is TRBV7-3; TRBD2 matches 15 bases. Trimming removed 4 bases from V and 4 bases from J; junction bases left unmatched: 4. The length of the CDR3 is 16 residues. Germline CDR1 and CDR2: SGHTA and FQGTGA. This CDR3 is CASSSGLAGGSETQYF. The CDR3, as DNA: TGTGCCAGCAGCTCGGGACTAGCGGGGGGTTCAGAGACCCAGTACTTC.

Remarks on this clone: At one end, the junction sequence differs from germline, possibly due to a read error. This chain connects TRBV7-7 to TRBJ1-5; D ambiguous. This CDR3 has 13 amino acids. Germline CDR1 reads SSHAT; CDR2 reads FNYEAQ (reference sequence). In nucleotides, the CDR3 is TGTGCTAGCAGCTTAGTAGAGGGCCAGCCCCAGCATTTT. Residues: CASSLVEGQPQHF. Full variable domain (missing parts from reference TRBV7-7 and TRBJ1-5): GAGVSQSPRYKVTKRGQDVTLRCDPISSHATLYWYQQALGQGPEFLTYFNYEAQPDKSGLPSDRFSAERPEGSISTLTIQRTEQRDSAMYRCASSLVEGQPQHFGDGTRLSIL.

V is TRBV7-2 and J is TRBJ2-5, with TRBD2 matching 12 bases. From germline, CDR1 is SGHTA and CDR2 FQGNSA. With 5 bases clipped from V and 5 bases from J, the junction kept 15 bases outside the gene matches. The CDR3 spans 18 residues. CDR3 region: CASSPRPRTSGRTETQYF. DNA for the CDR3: TGTGCCAGCAGCCCTCGTCCTCGAACTAGCGGGAGGACGGAGACCCAGTACTTC. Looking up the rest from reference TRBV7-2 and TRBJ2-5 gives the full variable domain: GAGVSQSPSNKVTEKGKDVELRCDPISGHTALYWYRQSLGQGLEFLIYFQGNSAPDKSGLPSDRFSAERTGGSVSTLTIQRTQQEDSAVYLCASSPRPRTSGRTETQYFGPGTRLLVL.